The 26 T cell receptor beta chains given below trace back to one sample, sequenced in a study of early T cells in non-severe SARS-CoV-2 infection. TCRdb passed the 5' RACE reads through MiXCR, listing each CDR3 protein once. Of approximately 71,000 distinct CDR3 sequences listed, about a tenth are singletons. The sequencing sample was made of whole blood. These receptors were collected from an adult who was a healthcare worker with PCR-confirmed SARS-CoV-2 infection or an uninfected control (not recorded which).

This clonotype was recorded a few times. The chain is built from TRBV20-1 and TRBJ1-5; D remains unclear. From germline, CDR1 is DFQATT and CDR2 SNEGSKA (reference sequence). Trimming took 3 bases from V and 1 from J, leaving 7 bases between them. This CDR3 is built from 13 residues. The CDR3 protein is CSARLGSNQPQHF. CDR3 coding DNA: TGCAGTGCTAGGCTAGGGAGCAATCAGCCCCAGCATTTT.

The CDR3 reads CASSPGYNEQFF. The DNA of the CDR3 is TGTGCCAGCAGCCCGGGGTACAATGAGCAGTTCTTC. This sequence joins TRBV11-2 and TRBJ2-1, with D possibly matching TRBD2 (5 bases). CDR3 length equals 12 residues. Deletions cut 5 bases from V and 4 bases from J, with 6 bases between. The germline V gene encodes CDR1 SGHAT and CDR2 FQNNGV.

There are many counts of this clonotype. V and J are TRBV6-1 and TRBJ1-2, with D maybe TRBD1 (5 bases). Looked up from germline, CDR1 is MNHNS and CDR2 is SASEGT. The CDR3 is 14 residues long. Trimming left V 3 bases short and J 4 bases short, with 12 bases between. CDR3 in amino acids: CASSEDTGPYGYTF. CDR3 coding DNA: TGTGCCAGCAGTGAGGACACGGGCCCCTATGGCTACACCTTC.

A few counts support this clonotype. The chain employs TRBV18 and TRBJ1-3; D may be TRBD1 (5 bases). CDR3 length equals 16 residues. Between the trimmed V and J ends, which lost 3 bases and 0 bases, there was a span of 12 bases. Germline V CDR1 and CDR2: KGHSH, LQKENI. CDR3 amino acids: CASSPGQGGSGNTIYF. CDR3 nucleotide sequence: TGTGCCAGCTCACCGGGCCAGGGCGGCTCTGGAAACACCATATATTTT.

This clonotype was observed a few times. V gene TRBV10-2 combines with J gene TRBJ1-2; 9 nucleotides match TRBD1. The CDR3 is made up of 15 amino acids. With V trimmed by 6 bases and J by 6 bases, 11 bases remained unmatched. Germline values: CDR1 WSHSY, CDR2 SAAADI. CDR3 DNA: TGCGCCAGCAGCGCCCGACAGGGGGGTGTAGATGGCTACACCTTC. Encoded protein: CASSARQGGVDGYTF.

This clonotype was observed a handful of times. V gene TRBV4-3 combines with J gene TRBJ2-2; D is ambiguous. The CDR3 length is 15 residues. Germline lookup yields CDR1 LGHNA and CDR2 YSLEER. Trimming took off 1 base at V and 2 bases at J, with 8 bases between the two ends. CDR3 amino acids: CASSQGMTNTGELFF. The DNA for the CDR3 is TGCGCCAGCAGCCAAGGCATGACAAACACCGGGGAGCTGTTTTTT.

This clonotype was seen repeatedly, ten times or more. This sequence joins TRBV5-4 and TRBJ1-1, with a tentative D call TRBD1 (5 bases). The germline CDR1 and CDR2 sequences are SGHNT and YYREEE (reference sequence). V was cut by 9 bases and J by 0 bases, with 12 bases left in between. The CDR3 runs to 13 residues. This CDR3 is CATTTEMNTEAFF. CDR3 nucleotides: TGTGCCACAACGACAGAGATGAACACTGAAGCTTTCTTT.

The chain joins TRBV12-3 or TRBV12-4 to TRBJ1-1, with a weak D call TRBD1 (5 bases). V lost 5 bases to trimming and J lost 2 bases, with 15 bases between them. There are 15 residues in the CDR3. In nucleotides, the CDR3 is TGTGCCAGCAGTCCACCGGGACGGAGAAACACTGAAGCTTTCTTT. As protein: CASSPPGRRNTEAFF.

This clonotype was detected ten times or more. The rearrangement joins TRBV6-1 to TRBJ2-7; D perhaps matches TRBD2 (5 bases). Looked up from germline, CDR1 is MNHNS and CDR2 is SASEGT. The CDR3 consists of 14 residues. Trimming removed 7 bases at V and 0 bases at J, with 13 bases between. The CDR3 reads CASIRSGGSYEQYF. The CDR3 DNA is TGTGCCAGCATACGAAGCGGAGGCTCCTACGAGCAGTACTTC.

There are a few counts of this clonotype. V and J are TRBV28 and TRBJ1-2; no reliable D call. This CDR3 comprises 14 residues. Trimming took off 4 bases at V and 0 bases at J, with 9 bases between the two ends. Germline V CDR1 and CDR2: MDHEN, SYDVKM. The CDR3 DNA reads as TGTGCCAGCAGTTACGGTGAAGCTAACTATGGCTACACCTTC. This gives the protein CASSYGEANYGYTF.

The V gene is TRBV20-1, the J gene TRBJ2-3; D not resolved. CDR3 size: 13 residues. The V gene lost 3 bases and the J gene lost 1 base, with 8 bases spanning the gap. Per the germline V gene, CDR1 is DFQATT and CDR2 is SNEGSKA (reference sequence). CDR3 amino acids: CSARWSGTDTQYF. The CDR3 DNA reads as TGCAGTGCTAGGTGGTCTGGCACAGATACGCAGTATTTT.

The CDR3 DNA follows: TGTGCCAGCAGCTTAACGGGGCAGTCGTCTGAAGCTTTCTTT. This encodes CASSLTGQSSEAFF. The V gene is TRBV7-3, the J gene TRBJ1-1; tentatively, D is TRBD1 (5 bases). Germline V gene lookup returns CDR1 SGHTA and CDR2 FQGTGA. Trimming took 0 bases from V and 6 from J, leaving 11 bases between them. The CDR3 extends over 14 amino acids.

The chain is built from TRBV28 and TRBJ2-1, with D unclear. Germline CDR1 reads MDHEN; CDR2 reads SYDVKM. V was pared by 4 bases and J by 7 bases, with 11 bases between. CDR3 length: 13 residues. The CDR3 sequence: CASSSADRNEQFF. The CDR3 region has the DNA TGTGCCAGCAGTTCCGCGGATAGGAATGAGCAGTTCTTC.

This clonotype was found a few times. CDR3 region: CASSLSAGGSDTQYF. The CDR3 nucleotides read TGTGCCAGCAGCTTATCAGCGGGAGGGTCAGATACGCAGTATTTT. The genes are TRBV7-2 and TRBJ2-3, with 10 bases fitting TRBD2. CDR1 is SGHTA and CDR2 is FQGNSA in the germline V gene. V lost 2 bases to trimming and J lost 4 bases; unmatched junction nucleotides: 3. This CDR3 comprises 15 residues.

This clonotype was recorded many times. The CDR3 coding sequence is TGTGCCAGCTCGACTATCAACGGGGATACGCAGTATTTT. Its protein is CASSTINGDTQYF. The chain is built from TRBV27 and TRBJ2-3; a possible D gene is TRBD2 (5 bases). With 8 bases removed from V and 6 bases from J, the gap between germline ends came to 15 bases. Germline-derived CDR1 and CDR2 are MNHEY and SMNVEV (reference sequence). CDR3 size: 13 residues.

In this sample, this clonotype turned up many times. The rearrangement joins TRBV6-1 to TRBJ2-3; 13 positions match TRBD2. The CDR3 runs to 17 residues. The germline gives CDR1 MNHNS, CDR2 SASEGT. V shed 0 bases, J shed 1 base, and the junction held 1 base outside the gene matches. The CDR3 protein is CASSEAGLAGRTDTQYF. Here the CDR3 DNA reads TGTGCCAGCAGTGAAGCGGGACTAGCGGGACGCACAGATACGCAGTATTTT.

The sample holds a few counts of this clonotype. This chain joins TRBV28 and TRBJ2-3; D not certain. The CDR3 totals 14 residues. Per germline, CDR1 MDHEN and CDR2 SYDVKM. The V gene lost 4 bases and the J gene lost 4 bases, with 12 bases spanning the gap. The CDR3 DNA follows: TGTGCCAGCAGTTCCGGACCTTTTGCAGATACGCAGTATTTT. This sequence encodes CASSSGPFADTQYF.

This clonotype was counted many times. The J gene is TRBJ2-2, the V gene TRBV19; 8 positions agree with TRBD2. V shed 5 bases and J 6 bases; nucleotides not matched to a gene: 8. The CDR3 contains 15 residues. Germline V gene lookup returns CDR1 LNHDA and CDR2 SQIVND (reference sequence). CDR3 coding DNA: TGTGCCAGTAGTGTGACTAGCGCCAGACCCGGGGAGCTGTTTTTT. This encodes CASSVTSARPGELFF.

This clonotype has only a few counts. The chain employs TRBV6-6 and TRBJ2-7; D gene ambiguous. V lost 2 bases and J 0 bases, leaving 5 bases between the germline ends. This CDR3 comprises 13 residues. In germline, CDR1 is MNHNY, CDR2 SVGAGI (reference sequence). The CDR3, as DNA: TGTGCCAGCAGTTACGCGAGCTCCTACGAGCAGTACTTC. Translated: CASSYASSYEQYF.

This sequence joins TRBV27 and TRBJ1-4; D gene ambiguous. The ends were cut back, 5 bases at V and 3 bases at J, with 7 bases in the middle. CDR1 and CDR2 (germline): MNHEY, SMNVEV (reference sequence). This CDR3 is 13 amino acids long. CDR3 in amino acids: CASSRRANEKLFF. The CDR3 DNA reads as TGTGCCAGCAGTCGAAGGGCTAATGAAAAACTGTTTTTT.

This rearrangement joins TRBV12-3 or TRBV12-4 to TRBJ1-2; no reliable D call. The CDR3 has 15 amino acids. V was pared by 1 base and J by 0 bases, with 9 bases between. CDR3 loop: CASSLGGSPNYGYTF. The DNA of the CDR3 is TGTGCCAGCAGTTTAGGTGGAAGCCCTAACTATGGCTACACCTTC.

This clonotype was detected many times. V gene TRBV12-3 or TRBV12-4 combines with J gene TRBJ2-7; D not certain. V was cut by 8 bases and J by 8 bases, with 16 bases left in between. The CDR3 length is 12 residues. CDR3 region: CASRTSRPQQYF. CDR3 in DNA: TGTGCCAGCCGTACTTCCCGGCCCCAGCAGTACTTC.

The chain is built from TRBV28 and TRBJ2-3; TRBD2 matches 10 bases. This CDR3 spans 15 amino acids. Germline assignment: CDR1 MDHEN and CDR2 SYDVKM. V shed 3 bases and J 4 bases; nucleotides not matched to a gene: 4. CDR3: CASSLGTSVSDTQYF. As DNA, the CDR3 is TGTGCCAGCAGTTTGGGGACTAGCGTGTCAGATACGCAGTATTTT.

The rearrangement links TRBV7-2 to TRBJ2-3; TRBD1 matches at 10 bases. The CDR3 totals 15 residues. V dropped 7 bases and J dropped 3; count of bases not matched to a gene: 7. Germline V lookup: CDR1 SGHTA, CDR2 FQGNSA. The CDR3 region is CASTVPGQGTDTQYF. The CDR3 coding sequence is TGTGCCAGCACCGTCCCGGGACAGGGGACAGATACGCAGTATTTT.

The CDR3 DNA sequence: TGTGCCAGCAGTACAGGGGCACTATATGGCTACACCTTC. Amino acids: CASSTGALYGYTF. V and J are TRBV3-1 and TRBJ1-2; 7 bases align to TRBD1. Germline V gene lookup returns CDR1 LGHDT and CDR2 YNNKEL (reference sequence). J gave up 5 bases and V 6 bases, and 6 bases lay outside the gene matches. This CDR3 contains 13 residues.

This clonotype was seen more than once but under ten times. The chain has TRBV28 and TRBJ2-4; a possible D gene is TRBD1 (6 bases). Between the trimmed V and J ends, which lost 3 bases and 8 bases, there was a span of 17 bases. CDR1 is MDHEN, CDR2 SYDVKM, per germline. The CDR3 is 15 amino acids. CDR3 coding DNA: TGTGCCAGCAGTTTGTGGCAGGCCAAGGGGGACATTCAGTACTTC. Its translation is CASSLWQAKGDIQYF.